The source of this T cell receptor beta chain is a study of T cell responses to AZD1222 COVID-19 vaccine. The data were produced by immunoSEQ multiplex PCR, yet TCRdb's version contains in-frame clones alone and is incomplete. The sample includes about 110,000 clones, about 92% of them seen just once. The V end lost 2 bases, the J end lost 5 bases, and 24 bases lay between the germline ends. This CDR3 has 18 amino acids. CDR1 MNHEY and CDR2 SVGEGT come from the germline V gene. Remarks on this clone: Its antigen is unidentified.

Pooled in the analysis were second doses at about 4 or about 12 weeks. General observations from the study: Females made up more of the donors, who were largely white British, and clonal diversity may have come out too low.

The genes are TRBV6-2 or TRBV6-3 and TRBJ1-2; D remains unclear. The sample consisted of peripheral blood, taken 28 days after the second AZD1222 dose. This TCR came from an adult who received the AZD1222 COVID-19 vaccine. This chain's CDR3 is CASSYRWVTLVTRYGYTF. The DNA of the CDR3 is TGTGCCAGCAGTTACCGCTGGGTTACTCTTGTCACCAGATATGGCTACACCTTC.